The entry that follows covers one TCR beta chain sequence. Its antigen remains unidentified. It has no much larger one-base neighbor in the sample; base qualities were not kept. Sequencing was performed on an Illumina HiSeq 1500. TCRdb cleaned the public reads at Q25 with fastp, built clones with MiXCR and kept in-frame beta chains. Entries are consolidated by CDR3 protein sequence, retaining the most common genes and DNA. The sample table contains 900,000 to 950,000 distinct CDR3 sequences; only one count was recorded for approximately 31% of them. Over 11% of the sample goes to the ten largest clones. The data originate from a study of T cell repertoires in cytomegalovirus infection (dated by TCRdb to between 2018 and 2021). With regard to the full study: Peptide stimulations targeted recently identified HLA-C-restricted CMV epitopes, whose presentation resists viral immunomodulation, together with well-studied HLA-B-restricted epitopes. Donor HLA type was relevant to the analysis, as public TCR beta signatures indicated carriage of CMV infection together with the matching HLA type. Study-wide conclusions, independent of this receptor: Cumulative frequency of public TCR beta family members discriminated carriers of CMV infection plus the relevant HLA type in this cohort and an independent roughly 330-donor cohort. The ex vivo response was dominated by HLA-C-restricted CMV-specific TCR beta clonotypes, which also provided the single most frequent clonotype in two of eight donors.

The germline V gene (reference sequence) yields MNHNY for CDR1 and SVGAGI for CDR2. Including cysteine and phenylalanine, the CDR3 has 15 amino acids. Left in the record is the CDR3 DNA by itself, 45 bases read in frame from the first base. V lost 8 bases and J lost 0 bases; the stretch between them is 14 bases long. The treatment or condition label of this sample denotes: in vitro stimulation with specific CMV peptide epitopes to enrich CMV-specific T cells. This receptor chain uses TRBV6-6 and TRBJ2-1, with a tentative D gene TRBD1 over 5 matching bases. This TCR derives from a human donor in good health (CMV status not recorded). Some clones in this sample may be carry-over from other donors' samples. The source material was cultured CD8+ T cells from PBMCs, sampled from culture after CMV antigen stimulation. The nucleotide sequence reads TGTGCCAGCTACCGACAGACCCGCTCCTACAATGAGCAGTTCTTC. Translated, it reads CASYRQTRSYNEQFF.